These T cell receptor beta chains were read from a single sample in a study of shared clonotypes between healthy human individuals. Assay used: immunoSEQ multiplex PCR; TCRdb lists only in-frame clones, some missing. The sample has about 2.1 million clones, under 95% seen once; the top ten hold about 1.8%. The specimen sequenced was naive CD8+ T cells from PBMCs. The receptors derive from a young man in good health. Some clones in this sample may be carry-over from other donors' samples. CDR3s include the opening cysteine and the closing phenylalanine or tryptophan. The order of the fields is J gene, clone size, D gene, V gene, CDR3 protein, CDR3 DNA. A D gene is named only where the DNA matches it firmly. Size is omitted from some rows. Given values are once, few, many or a class for expanded clones.

TRBJ1-5 | once | . | TRBV27 | CASSLRIGQPQHF | TGTGCCAGCAGTCTAAGGATCGGGCAGCCCCAGCATTTT
TRBJ1-5 | . | TRBD1 | TRBV2 | CASSELGQGNQPQHF | TGTGCCAGCAGTGAACTAGGACAGGGGAATCAGCCCCAGCATTTT
TRBJ1-1 | few | . | TRBV30 | CAWDEGKAFF | TGTGCCTGGGACGAAGGGAAAGCTTTCTTT
TRBJ1-5 | . | . | TRBV7-6 | CASSLAPGRERPNQPQHF | TGTGCCAGCAGCTTAGCCCCTGGCAGGGAGCGTCCCAATCAGCCCCAGCATTTT
TRBJ2-3 | once | TRBD2 | TRBV28 | CASSLGTSGSLTDTQYF | TGTGCCAGCAGTCTCGGGACTAGCGGGAGTCTAACAGATACGCAGTATTTT
TRBJ2-3 | once | . | TRBV21-1 | CASSKVRRGTDTQYF | TGTGCCAGCAGCAAAGTCCGCAGGGGCACAGATACGCAGTATTTT
TRBJ2-5 | . | . | TRBV7-8 | CASSTRKQTRPETQYF | TGTGCCAGCAGCACCCGAAAACAGACCCGTCCCGAGACCCAGTACTTC
TRBJ2-1 | . | . | TRBV29-1 | CSVAGGTYNEQFF | TGCAGCGTTGCAGGGGGGACCTACAATGAGCAGTTCTTC
TRBJ1-1 | . | . | TRBV29-1 | CSVAPKGLGTEAFF | TGCAGCGTTGCTCCGAAGGGTCTCGGGACTGAAGCTTTCTTT
TRBJ1-6 | . | . | TRBV4-2 | CASSQAGRGNSPLHF | TGTGCCAGCAGCCAAGCGGGCCGAGGCAATTCACCCCTCCACTTT
TRBJ2-3 | . | . | TRBV4-1 | CASSQVGVGASTDTQYF | TGCGCCAGCAGCCAAGTCGGTGTTGGGGCCAGCACAGATACGCAGTATTTT
TRBJ2-3 | . | . | TRBV19 | CASSIVGDVAGTDTQYF | TGTGCCAGTAGTATAGTCGGGGATGTGGCCGGCACAGATACGCAGTATTTT
TRBJ1-4 | . | . | TRBV27 | CASSLIPGTYNEKLFF | TGTGCCAGCAGTCTGATACCCGGGACCTATAATGAAAAACTGTTTTTT
TRBJ2-1 | . | TRBD1 | TRBV30 | CAWSPFRIQGSSYNEQFF | TGTGCCTGGAGCCCCTTCAGGATACAGGGGAGCTCCTACAATGAGCAGTTCTTC
TRBJ2-1 | once | . | TRBV27 | CASSYLLDNEQFF | TGTGCCAGCAGTTACCTCCTCGACAATGAGCAGTTCTTC
TRBJ1-2 | . | . | TRBV7-8 | CASSLAPSPYGYTF | TGTGCCAGCAGCTTAGCGCCCTCCCCCTATGGCTACACCTTC
TRBJ2-7 | . | . | TRBV27 | CASRLGWGASYEQYF | TGTGCCAGCAGACTAGGGTGGGGCGCAAGCTACGAGCAGTACTTC
TRBJ1-2 | . | . | TRBV5-1 | CASSSRRQDGYTF | TGCGCCAGCAGCTCTAGAAGACAGGATGGCTACACCTTC
TRBJ1-5 | . | . | TRBV2 | CASSEFGLGSSKGNQPQHF | TGTGCCAGCAGTGAGTTCGGATTAGGGTCTTCCAAGGGCAATCAGCCCCAGCATTTT
TRBJ2-1 | . | . | TRBV5-6 | CASSGAWGYNEQFF | TGTGCCAGCAGCGGCGCCTGGGGATACAATGAGCAGTTCTTC
TRBJ1-2 | . | . | TRBV29-1 | CSVVAGADPYGYTF | TGCAGCGTCGTGGCGGGGGCTGACCCCTATGGCTACACCTTC
TRBJ2-1 | . | . | TRBV27 | CASSFQSYNEQFF | TGTGCCAGCAGTTTCCAATCCTACAATGAGCAGTTCTTC
TRBJ2-1 | . | . | TRBV7-2 | CASSLGLRNEQFF | TGTGCCAGCAGCTTAGGATTACGCAATGAGCAGTTCTTC
TRBJ2-3 | . | . | TRBV5-1 | CASATDHSSTDTQYF | TGCGCCAGTGCCACGGACCACTCTAGCACAGATACGCAGTATTTT
TRBJ2-3 | . | . | TRBV29-1 | CSVVSGLRADTQYF | TGCAGCGTTGTCTCAGGACTCCGCGCTGATACGCAGTATTTT
TRBJ2-7 | once | . | TRBV30 | CAWGWTNEQYF | TGTGCCTGGGGATGGACAAACGAGCAGTACTTC
TRBJ1-5 | . | TRBD1 | TRBV6-5 | CASSYDRGQPQHF | TGTGCCAGCAGTTACGACAGGGGGCAGCCCCAGCATTTT
TRBJ1-2 | . | TRBD1 | TRBV5-1 | CASSLAGTGVPNGYTF | TGCGCCAGCAGCTTGGCCGGGACAGGGGTTCCGAATGGCTACACCTTC
TRBJ2-7 | . | . | TRBV25-1 | CASSEFGGDYEQYF | TGTGCCAGCAGTGAATTTGGTGGGGACTACGAGCAGTACTTC
TRBJ2-7 | once | . | TRBV18 | CASSLGTRVSEQYF | TGTGCCAGCTCACTCGGGACCCGGGTGTCGGAGCAGTACTTC
TRBJ2-2 | . | . | TRBV11-3 | CASSSGLTGNTGELFF | TGTGCCAGCAGCTCGGGGCTGACAGGGAACACCGGGGAGCTGTTTTTT
TRBJ1-1 | . | . | TRBV28 | CASSLGRVNTEAFF | TGTGCCAGCAGTTTAGGCAGGGTTAACACTGAAGCTTTCTTT
TRBJ1-1 | . | . | TRBV18 | CASLPEGKSTEAFF | TGTGCCAGCTTACCGGAGGGAAAGTCCACTGAAGCTTTCTTT
TRBJ1-1 | . | . | TRBV19 | CASSMARNTEAFF | TGTGCCAGTAGTATGGCCAGAAACACTGAAGCTTTCTTT
TRBJ2-7 | . | TRBD1 | TRBV19 | CASSMESGGSYEQYF | TGTGCCAGTAGTATGGAGTCAGGGGGCTCCTACGAGCAGTACTTC
TRBJ1-5 | . | . | TRBV7-8 | CASSVGETHQPQHF | TGTGCCAGCAGCGTTGGGGAAACTCATCAGCCCCAGCATTTT